The 4 T cell receptor beta chains in this list originate from one sample, sequenced in a study of T cells after yellow fever vaccination. TCRdb passed the 5' RACE reads through MiXCR, listing each CDR3 protein once. The sample includes about 320,000 distinct CDR3 sequences, 4% to 5.5% of them seen just once. Here the sequenced sample was PBMCs, taken 15 days after the yellow fever booster vaccination. Receptor source: a man in his late teens or twenties who received the YFV17D yellow fever vaccine.

The chain has TRBV25-1 and TRBJ2-7; D is uncertain. This CDR3 contains 13 residues. Trimming took off 4 bases at V and 1 base at J, with 8 bases between the two ends. CDR1 is MGHDK and CDR2 is SYGVNS in the germline V gene. The chain's CDR3 is CASSVGNSYEQYF. DNA of the CDR3: TGTGCCAGCAGTGTGGGGAATTCCTACGAGCAGTACTTC.

The table lists this clonotype with a few counts. The chain is built from TRBV4-1 and TRBJ2-7; 7 positions agree with TRBD2. The CDR3 is 12 residues long. The V and J ends lost 3 bases and 5 bases, in that order; junction bases with no gene match: 1. The germline V gene encodes CDR1 MGHRA and CDR2 YSYEKL. CDR3 sequence: CASSQGGDEQYF. CDR3 coding DNA: TGCGCCAGCAGCCAGGGAGGGGACGAGCAGTACTTC.

This clonotype came up a few times. The genes are TRBV18 and TRBJ2-5; 12 nucleotides agree with TRBD2. From germline, CDR1 is KGHSH and CDR2 LQKENI. With 1 base clipped from V and 1 base from J, the junction kept 7 bases outside the gene matches. The CDR3 totals 18 residues. In DNA form, the CDR3 reads TGTGCCAGCTCACCACTTTCGACTAGCGGGAGATTCCAAGAGACCCAGTACTTC. It codes for CASSPLSTSGRFQETQYF.

This clonotype showed up just a few times. The chain links TRBV5-1 to TRBJ2-3; D gene unclear. Trimming removed 5 bases at V and 3 bases at J, with 16 bases between. CDR1 and CDR2 (germline): SGHRS, YFSETQ. The length of the CDR3 is 15 residues. The CDR3 sequence is CASRKAGPFTDTQYF. The CDR3 DNA sequence: TGCGCCAGCAGAAAGGCAGGTCCCTTTACAGATACGCAGTATTTT.